A selection of T cell receptor beta chains follows, all from one sample in a study of control samples from healthy donors and cancer patients. Profiled with immunoSEQ multiplex PCR; TCRdb holds only in-frame clones, not every one. The sample consists of tens of thousands of clones, 90% to 95% of them appearing once. The sequencing input was blood. These receptors were obtained from a man in his fifties or sixties in good health. CDR3s include the opening cysteine and the closing phenylalanine or tryptophan. Fields, in order: V gene, D gene, clone size, J gene, CDR3 protein, CDR3 DNA. The D gene is left open where the match is weak. Clone size is stated in some rows and not others, as once, few, many or a class when expanded.

TRBV10-2,NA,NA,TRBJ1-5,CASSPGQPQHF,TGCGCCAGCAGTCCAGGCCAGCCCCAGCATTTT
TRBV5-6,NA,once,TRBJ1-2,CASSLVGDYGYTF,TGTGCCAGCAGCTTGGTTGGGGACTATGGCTACACCTTC
TRBV20-1,NA,NA,TRBJ2-5,CSASRASVQETQYF,TGCAGTGCTAGTCGGGCTAGCGTCCAAGAGACCCAGTACTTC
TRBV5-1,TRBD2,NA,TRBJ2-1,CASNSGTSGLLREQFF,TGCGCCAGCAACTCCGGGACTAGCGGCCTCCTAAGAGAGCAGTTCTTC
TRBV2,TRBD1,NA,TRBJ2-7,CASSRQGWDEQYF,TGTGCCAGCTCACGACAGGGTTGGGACGAGCAGTACTTC
TRBV23-1,TRBD1,once,TRBJ2-5,CASSLRTGQETQYF,TGCGCCAGCAGTCTTCGGACAGGGCAAGAGACCCAGTACTTC
TRBV5-6,NA,NA,TRBJ1-3,CASNDQGRFSGNTIYF,TGTGCCAGCAACGATCAGGGGAGGTTCTCTGGAAACACCATATATTTT
TRBV12-3/TRBV12-4,NA,few,TRBJ2-7,CASSTMTYEQYF,TGTGCCAGCAGCACAATGACCTACGAGCAGTACTTC
TRBV19,NA,NA,TRBJ1-1,CASSSQGTEAFF,TGTGCCAGTAGTTCTCAGGGCACTGAAGCTTTCTTT
TRBV5-6,NA,once,TRBJ1-4,CASSPRSFSNEKLFF,TGTGCCAGCAGCCCACGGAGTTTTTCTAATGAAAAACTGTTTTTT
TRBV5-4,NA,NA,TRBJ1-6,CASSLRSYNSPLHF,TGTGCCAGCAGCTTACGCTCCTATAATTCACCCCTCCACTTT
TRBV18,NA,NA,TRBJ2-5,CASSPSQAQETQYF,TGTGCCAGCTCACCAAGTCAGGCCCAAGAGACCCAGTACTTC
TRBV7-6,NA,few,TRBJ1-4,CASSPAPGATNEKLFF,TGTGCCAGCAGCCCCGCTCCGGGGGCGACTAATGAAAAACTGTTTTTT
TRBV10-1,NA,NA,TRBJ2-2,CASSWTRTGELFF,TGCGCCAGCAGTTGGACCCGTACCGGGGAGCTGTTTTTT
TRBV27,NA,once,TRBJ1-3,CASSPSLRQVGNTIYF,TGTGCCAGCAGTCCTTCTCTACGACAAGTCGGAAACACCATATATTTT
TRBV29-1,NA,NA,TRBJ2-7,CSVEDRGSSSSYEQYF,TGCAGCGTTGAAGATCGTGGCAGTTCGAGCTCCTACGAGCAGTACTTC
TRBV18,NA,NA,TRBJ1-2,CASSPSGEYGYTF,TGTGCCAGCTCACCCTCTGGGGAGTATGGCTACACCTTC
TRBV27,TRBD1,NA,TRBJ2-1,CASRPWGQGAYNEQFF,TGTGCCAGCAGGCCTTGGGGACAGGGTGCCTACAATGAGCAGTTCTTC
TRBV30,NA,NA,TRBJ2-5,CAWSVPGAGKTQYF,TGTGCCTGGAGTGTACCCGGGGCCGGGAAGACCCAGTACTTC
TRBV2,NA,NA,TRBJ2-7,CASSQGQHYEQYF,TGTGCCAGCAGCCAAGGACAGCACTACGAGCAGTACTTC
TRBV19,TRBD1,NA,TRBJ1-2,CASSIGSGGGGYTF,TGTGCCAGTAGTATAGGGTCAGGGGGCGGTGGCTACACCTTC
TRBV7-9,NA,once,TRBJ2-3,CASSLGLRVADTQYF,TGTGCCAGCAGCTTAGGACTGCGGGTTGCAGATACGCAGTATTTT
TRBV12-5,TRBD2,NA,TRBJ2-3,CASGGGSTDTQYF,TGTGCCTCGGGGGGAGGGAGCACAGATACGCAGTATTTT
TRBV6-6,TRBD1,once,TRBJ2-1,CASSPTGEVNEQFF,TGTGCCAGCAGCCCGACAGGGGAGGTCAATGAGCAGTTCTTC
TRBV9,TRBD1,NA,TRBJ1-3,CASSDRTGSGNTIYF,TGTGCCAGCAGCGACCGGACAGGGTCTGGAAACACCATATATTTT
TRBV7-6,TRBD2,NA,TRBJ2-1,CASSKWRGRTYNEQFF,TGTGCCAGCAGCAAGTGGCGGGGGAGGACCTACAATGAGCAGTTCTTC
TRBV23-1,NA,NA,TRBJ2-7,CASTLGQSSYEQYF,TGCGCCAGCACCCTCGGACAGAGCTCCTACGAGCAGTACTTC
TRBV3-1/TRBV3-2,NA,NA,TRBJ2-5,CASSQGVETQYF,TGTGCCAGCAGCCAAGGAGTGGAGACCCAGTACTTC
TRBV29-1,NA,NA,TRBJ1-5,CSVGGSNQPQHF,TGCAGCGTTGGAGGCAGCAATCAGCCCCAGCATTTT
TRBV5-1,NA,NA,TRBJ2-1,CASNLMGNNEQFF,TGCGCCAGCAACTTGATGGGGAACAATGAGCAGTTCTTC
TRBV9,NA,NA,TRBJ2-1,CASSVAMDERGNEQFF,TGTGCCAGCAGCGTAGCGATGGATGAGAGAGGCAATGAGCAGTTCTTC
TRBV5-1,NA,NA,TRBJ1-2,CASSRDQYGYTF,TGCGCCAGCAGCCGGGACCAATACGGCTACACCTTC
TRBV10-3,NA,NA,TRBJ2-7,CAISEARGISYEQYF,TGTGCCATCAGTGAGGCCAGGGGAATTTCCTACGAGCAGTACTTC
TRBV5-1,TRBD2,NA,TRBJ2-1,CASSLAASGSSYNEQFF,TGCGCCAGCAGCTTGGCGGCTAGCGGGAGCTCCTACAATGAGCAGTTCTTC
TRBV9,NA,NA,TRBJ2-1,CASSIHQGEYNEQFF,TGTGCCAGCAGCATCCACCAAGGGGAGTACAATGAGCAGTTCTTC
TRBV19,NA,NA,TRBJ1-5,CASISTASNQPQHF,TGTGCCAGTATTTCGACGGCTAGCAATCAGCCCCAGCATTTT
TRBV11-3,NA,NA,TRBJ1-4,CASRGRTNEKLFF,TGTGCCAGCCGAGGGAGAACAAATGAAAAACTGTTTTTT
TRBV5-1,NA,NA,TRBJ1-3,CASSATGPGGSGNTIYF,TGCGCCAGCAGCGCCACAGGACCCGGCGGCTCTGGAAACACCATATATTTT
TRBV7-3,NA,NA,TRBJ2-5,CASSKGVQETQYF,TGTGCCAGCTCCAAGGGGGTGCAAGAGACCCAGTACTTC
TRBV10-3,NA,NA,TRBJ2-7,CAISAGYEQYF,TGTGCCATCAGTGCGGGCTACGAGCAGTACTTC
TRBV5-1,NA,NA,TRBJ1-1,CASSLERTEAFF,TGCGCCAGCAGCTTGGAAAGGACTGAAGCTTTCTTT
TRBV7-8,NA,NA,TRBJ1-5,CASSPLTGSNQPQHF,TGTGCCAGCAGCCCACTGACAGGAAGCAATCAGCCCCAGCATTTT
TRBV9,NA,NA,TRBJ1-2,CASSVAPNSDSPYGYTF,TGTGCCAGCAGCGTAGCCCCCAACTCGGACAGCCCCTATGGCTACACCTTC
TRBV27,TRBD1,NA,TRBJ1-5,CASSFSGGNQPQHF,TGTGCCAGCAGTTTCTCAGGGGGTAATCAGCCCCAGCATTTT
TRBV15,TRBD1,NA,TRBJ1-3,CATSGTGPGNTIYF,TGTGCCACCAGCGGGACAGGCCCTGGAAACACCATATATTTT
TRBV19,TRBD1,NA,TRBJ2-1,CASHRGQGNEQFF,TGTGCCAGTCACAGGGGGCAGGGCAATGAGCAGTTCTTC
TRBV4-1,TRBD2,NA,TRBJ2-1,CASSPIGGRAEGEQFF,TGCGCCAGCAGCCCCATTGGCGGGAGGGCCGAGGGTGAGCAGTTCTTC
TRBV7-9,NA,NA,TRBJ2-1,CASSLEGSYNEQFF,TGTGCCAGCAGCTTGGAGGGCTCCTACAATGAGCAGTTCTTC
TRBV14,NA,NA,TRBJ2-3,CASSQARTRPSTDTQYF,TGTGCCAGCAGCCAAGCCAGGACACGCCCTAGCACAGATACGCAGTATTTT
TRBV10-3,NA,NA,TRBJ1-5,CAISGGAGNQPQHF,TGTGCCATCAGTGGCGGGGCGGGCAATCAGCCCCAGCATTTT
TRBV27,TRBD1,NA,TRBJ1-2,CASRTAGQGYGYTF,TGTGCCAGCCGTACAGCCGGACAGGGGTATGGCTACACCTTC
TRBV6-5,NA,NA,TRBJ2-2,CASRDSNTGELFF,TGTGCCTCTCGGGATTCTAACACCGGGGAGCTGTTTTTT
TRBV6-5,TRBD1,NA,TRBJ1-2,CASSRQGSGYTF,TGTGCCAGCAGTAGACAGGGAAGCGGCTACACCTTC
TRBV6-2/TRBV6-3,NA,NA,TRBJ2-7,CASSSKSYEQYF,TGTGCCAGCAGTTCGAAGAGTTACGAGCAGTACTTC
TRBV24-1,TRBD2,few,TRBJ2-5,CATSPSGREETQYF,TGTGCCACCAGTCCCAGCGGGAGGGAAGAGACCCAGTACTTC
TRBV5-8,TRBD1,NA,TRBJ2-5,CASSQDRETGETQYF,TGTGCCAGCAGCCAGGACAGGGAAACAGGAGAGACCCAGTACTTC
TRBV27,NA,NA,TRBJ1-5,CASSFTGPPNSQHF,TGTGCCAGCAGTTTTACAGGGCCTCCCAATTCCCAGCATTTT